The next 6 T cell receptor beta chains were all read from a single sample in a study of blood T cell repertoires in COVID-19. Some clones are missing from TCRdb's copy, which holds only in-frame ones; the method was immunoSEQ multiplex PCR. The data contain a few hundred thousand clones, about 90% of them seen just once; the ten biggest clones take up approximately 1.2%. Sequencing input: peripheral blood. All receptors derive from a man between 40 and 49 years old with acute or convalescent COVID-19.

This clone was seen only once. CDR3 nucleotide sequence: TGTGCCAGCAGCTACCTCTTTCAGGGGGAGTCGAGCACAGATACGCAGTATTTT. Translated: CASSYLFQGESSTDTQYF. The rearrangement uses TRBV28 and TRBJ2-3; 7 bases align to TRBD1. There are 18 residues in the CDR3. V shed 6 bases, J shed 0 bases, and the junction held 15 bases outside the gene matches. Germline values: CDR1 MDHEN, CDR2 SYDVKM.

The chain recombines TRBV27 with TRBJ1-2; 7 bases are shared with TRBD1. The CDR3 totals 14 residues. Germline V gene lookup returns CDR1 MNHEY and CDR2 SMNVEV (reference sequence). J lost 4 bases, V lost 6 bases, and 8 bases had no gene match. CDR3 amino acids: CASRQGRGGYGYTF. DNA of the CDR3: TGTGCCAGCAGACAGGGGCGAGGGGGCTATGGCTACACCTTC.

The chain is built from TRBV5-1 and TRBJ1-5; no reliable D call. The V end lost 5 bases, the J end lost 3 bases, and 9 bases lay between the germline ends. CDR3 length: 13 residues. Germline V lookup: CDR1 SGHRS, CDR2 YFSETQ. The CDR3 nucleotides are TGCGCCAGCAGGGACGGGGACAATCAGCCCCAGCATTTT. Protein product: CASRDGDNQPQHF.

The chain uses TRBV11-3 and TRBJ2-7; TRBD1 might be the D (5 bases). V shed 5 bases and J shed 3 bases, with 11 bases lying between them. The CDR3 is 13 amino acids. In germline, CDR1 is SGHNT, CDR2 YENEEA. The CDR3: CASSQGRDYEQYF. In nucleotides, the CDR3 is TGTGCCAGCAGCCAGGGTCGCGACTACGAGCAGTACTTC.

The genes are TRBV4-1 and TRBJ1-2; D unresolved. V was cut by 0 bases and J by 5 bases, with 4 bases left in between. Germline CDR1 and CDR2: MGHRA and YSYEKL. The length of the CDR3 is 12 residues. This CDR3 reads CASSQERYGYTF. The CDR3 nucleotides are TGCGCCAGCAGCCAAGAGAGATATGGCTACACCTTC.

As DNA, the CDR3 is TGTGCCAGCAGCTTAGGCCAACTCTTTAATCAGCCCCAGCATTTT. Protein sequence: CASSLGQLFNQPQHF. This chain joins TRBV7-2 and TRBJ1-5; D is unclear. The CDR3 loop spans 15 amino acids. The V end was cut by 1 base, the J end by 4 bases, with 11 bases between. Germline CDR1 is SGHTA and CDR2 is FQGNSA.